The T cell receptor beta chain described here comes from a study of T-cell memory formation after mild COVID-19. This clonotype has just a few counts. The germline V gene has CDR1 SGHTA and CDR2 FQGNSA. This CDR3 region has 14 residues. The ends were cut back, 6 bases at V and 1 base at J, with 12 bases in the middle. Sample barcodes and UMIs were carried by the TCR alpha and TCR beta cDNA libraries that 5'RACE generated with constant-segment primers. TCRdb re-called the 5' RACE reads with MiXCR, one entry per CDR3 protein. The sample consists of more than 250,000 distinct CDR3 sequences, about 17% of them appearing once.

What was sequenced was PBMCs or a T cell subset sorted from them (not recorded which). This TCR was sampled from a man in his late teens or twenties who had mild COVID-19 (a few samples of this study predate the infection). Cell type and time point are not known. This chain joins TRBV7-2 and TRBJ1-1; D not certain. The CDR3 sequence is CASRLDLPNTEAFF. CDR3 nucleotide sequence: TGTGCCAGCAGGCTGGACCTACCGAACACTGAAGCTTTCTTT.